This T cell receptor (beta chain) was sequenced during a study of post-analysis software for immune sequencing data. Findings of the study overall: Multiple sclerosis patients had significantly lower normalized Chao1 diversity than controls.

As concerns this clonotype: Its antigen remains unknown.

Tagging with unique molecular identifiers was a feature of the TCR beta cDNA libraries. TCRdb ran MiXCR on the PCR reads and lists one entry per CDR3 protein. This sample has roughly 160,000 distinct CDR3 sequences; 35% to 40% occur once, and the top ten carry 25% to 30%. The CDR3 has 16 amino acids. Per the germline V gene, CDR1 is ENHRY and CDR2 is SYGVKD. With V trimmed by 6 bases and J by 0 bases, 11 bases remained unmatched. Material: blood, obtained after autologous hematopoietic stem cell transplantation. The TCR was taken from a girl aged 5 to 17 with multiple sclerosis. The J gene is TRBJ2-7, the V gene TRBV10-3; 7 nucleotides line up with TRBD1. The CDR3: CAISGTTGVSSYEQYF. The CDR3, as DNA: TGTGCCATCAGCGGAACCACAGGGGTCTCCTCCTACGAGCAGTACTTC.